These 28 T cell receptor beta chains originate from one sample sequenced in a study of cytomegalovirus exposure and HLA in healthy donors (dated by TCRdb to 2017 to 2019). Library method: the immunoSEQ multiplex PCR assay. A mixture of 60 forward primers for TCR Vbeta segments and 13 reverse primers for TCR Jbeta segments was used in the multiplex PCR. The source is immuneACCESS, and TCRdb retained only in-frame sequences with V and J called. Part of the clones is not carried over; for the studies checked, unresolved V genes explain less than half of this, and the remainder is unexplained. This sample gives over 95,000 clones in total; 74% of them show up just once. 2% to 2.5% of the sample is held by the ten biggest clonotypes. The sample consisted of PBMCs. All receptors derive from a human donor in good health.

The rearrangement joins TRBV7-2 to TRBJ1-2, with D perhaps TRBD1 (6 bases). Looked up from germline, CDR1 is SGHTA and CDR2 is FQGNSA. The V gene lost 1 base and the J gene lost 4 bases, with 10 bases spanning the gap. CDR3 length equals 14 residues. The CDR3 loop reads CASSLGGGGYGYTF. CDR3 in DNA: TGTGCCAGCAGCTTAGGAGGGGGTGGCTATGGCTACACCTTC.

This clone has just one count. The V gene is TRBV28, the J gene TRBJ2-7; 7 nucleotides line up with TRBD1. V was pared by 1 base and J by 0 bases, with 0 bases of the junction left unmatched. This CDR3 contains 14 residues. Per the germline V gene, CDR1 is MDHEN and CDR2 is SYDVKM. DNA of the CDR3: TGTGCCAGCAGTTTATACAGGGGCTCCTACGAGCAGTACTTC. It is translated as CASSLYRGSYEQYF.

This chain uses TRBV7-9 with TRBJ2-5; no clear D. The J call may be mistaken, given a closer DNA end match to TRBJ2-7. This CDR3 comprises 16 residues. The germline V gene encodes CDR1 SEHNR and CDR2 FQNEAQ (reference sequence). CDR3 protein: CASSLTTWADSYEQYF. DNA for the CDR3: TGTGCCAGCAGCTTAACAACGTGGGCCGATTCCTACGAGCAGTACTTC.

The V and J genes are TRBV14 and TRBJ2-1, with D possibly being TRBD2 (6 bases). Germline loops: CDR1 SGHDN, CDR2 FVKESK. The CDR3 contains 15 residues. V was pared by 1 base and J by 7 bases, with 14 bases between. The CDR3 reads CASSQGRGPLNEQFF. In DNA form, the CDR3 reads TGTGCCAGCAGCCAAGGGAGGGGACCTTTAAATGAGCAGTTCTTC.

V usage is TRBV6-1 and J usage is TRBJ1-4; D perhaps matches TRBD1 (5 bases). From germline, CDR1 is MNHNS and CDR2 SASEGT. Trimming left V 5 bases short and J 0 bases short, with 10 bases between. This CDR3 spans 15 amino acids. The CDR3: CASSRSGTTNEKLFF. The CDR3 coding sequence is TGTGCCAGCAGTCGGTCAGGGACAACTAATGAAAAACTGTTTTTT.

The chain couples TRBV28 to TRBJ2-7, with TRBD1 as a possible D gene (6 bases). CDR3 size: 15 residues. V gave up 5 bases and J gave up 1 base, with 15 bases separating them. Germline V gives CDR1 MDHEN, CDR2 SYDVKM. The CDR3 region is CASSQPLTGSYEQYF. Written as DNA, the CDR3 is TGTGCCAGCAGTCAGCCACTGACAGGATCCTACGAGCAGTACTTC.

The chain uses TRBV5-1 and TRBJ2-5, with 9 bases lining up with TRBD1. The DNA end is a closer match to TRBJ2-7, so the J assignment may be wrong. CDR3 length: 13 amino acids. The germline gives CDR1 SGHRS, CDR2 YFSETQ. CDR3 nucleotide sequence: TGCGCCAGCATGGGGACAGGGCACTACGAGCAGTACTTC. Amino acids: CASMGTGHYEQYF.

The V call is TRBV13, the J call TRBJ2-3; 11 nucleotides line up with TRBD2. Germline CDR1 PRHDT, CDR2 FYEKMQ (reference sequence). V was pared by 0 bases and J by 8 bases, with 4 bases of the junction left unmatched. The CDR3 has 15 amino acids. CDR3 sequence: CASSLGSGRAGTQYF. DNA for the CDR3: TGTGCCAGCAGCTTAGGTAGCGGGAGGGCCGGTACGCAGTATTTT.

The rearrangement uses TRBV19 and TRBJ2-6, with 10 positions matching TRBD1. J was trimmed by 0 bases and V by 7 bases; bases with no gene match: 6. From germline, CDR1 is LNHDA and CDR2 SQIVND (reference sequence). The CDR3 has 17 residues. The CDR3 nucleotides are TGTGCCAGTAATCCCGGGACAGGGGTCTCTGGGGCCAACGTCCTGACTTTC. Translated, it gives CASNPGTGVSGANVLTF.

The CDR3 here is CAWSVGGTANTGELFF. The CDR3 DNA is TGTGCCTGGAGTGTAGGAGGGACGGCGAACACCGGGGAGCTGTTTTTT. V is TRBV30 and J is TRBJ2-2; a weak D match, TRBD2 (6 bases). This CDR3 is built from 16 residues. From germline, CDR1 is GTSNPN and CDR2 SVGIG (reference sequence). The germline V and J ends were trimmed by 0 bases and 0 bases, with 11 bases remaining between them.

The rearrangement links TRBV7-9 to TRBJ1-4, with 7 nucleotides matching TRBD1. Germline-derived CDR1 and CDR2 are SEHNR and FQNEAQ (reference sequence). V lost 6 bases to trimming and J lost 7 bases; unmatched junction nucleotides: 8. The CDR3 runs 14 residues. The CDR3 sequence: CASSQPTGVEKLFF. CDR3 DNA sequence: TGTGCCAGCAGTCAACCTACAGGGGTTGAAAAACTGTTTTTT.

The CDR3 DNA reads TGCGCCAGCAGGGAACAGGGGACTAATGAAAAACTGTTTTTT. This encodes CASREQGTNEKLFF. The rearrangement uses TRBV5-1 and TRBJ1-4, with TRBD1 matching over 7 bases. Germline-derived CDR1 and CDR2 are SGHRS and YFSETQ. The V and J ends lost 5 bases and 2 bases, in that order; junction bases with no gene match: 3. This CDR3 region has 14 residues.

DNA for the CDR3: TGTGCCAGCAGCCAAGAAATTCGAGTTCAGGCAGCTGGCTACACCTTC. Translated, it gives CASSQEIRVQAAGYTF. The chain recombines TRBV4-2 with TRBJ1-2, with D unclear. V gave up 0 bases and J gave up 7 bases, with 18 bases separating them. CDR3 length: 16 residues. Germline lookup yields CDR1 LGHNA and CDR2 YNFKEQ.

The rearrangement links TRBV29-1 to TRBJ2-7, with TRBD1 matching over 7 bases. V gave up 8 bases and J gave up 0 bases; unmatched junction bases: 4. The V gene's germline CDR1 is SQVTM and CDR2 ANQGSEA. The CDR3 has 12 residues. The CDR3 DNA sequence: TGCAGCAGCCGGGACAGCTCCTACGAGCAGTACTTC. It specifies CSSRDSSYEQYF.

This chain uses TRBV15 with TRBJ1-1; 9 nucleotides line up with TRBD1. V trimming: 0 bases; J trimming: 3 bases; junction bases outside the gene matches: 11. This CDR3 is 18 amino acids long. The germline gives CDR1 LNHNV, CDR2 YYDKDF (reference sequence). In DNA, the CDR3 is TGTGCCACCAGCAGAGATCTTGGACAGGGGCGGAGAGACACTGAAGCTTTCTTT. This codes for CATSRDLGQGRRDTEAFF.

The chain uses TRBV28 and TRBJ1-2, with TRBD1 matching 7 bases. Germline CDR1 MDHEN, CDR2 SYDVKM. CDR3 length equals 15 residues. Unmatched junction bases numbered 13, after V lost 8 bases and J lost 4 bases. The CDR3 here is CASLRQGWGSYGYTF. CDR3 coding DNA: TGTGCCAGCCTTCGACAGGGCTGGGGGAGCTATGGCTACACCTTC.

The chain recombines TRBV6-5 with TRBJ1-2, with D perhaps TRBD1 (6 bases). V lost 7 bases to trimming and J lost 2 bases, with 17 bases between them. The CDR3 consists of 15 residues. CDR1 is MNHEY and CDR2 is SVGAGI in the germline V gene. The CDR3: CASNPQGSINYGYTF. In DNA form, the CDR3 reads TGTGCCAGCAACCCACAGGGTTCAATAAACTATGGCTACACCTTC.

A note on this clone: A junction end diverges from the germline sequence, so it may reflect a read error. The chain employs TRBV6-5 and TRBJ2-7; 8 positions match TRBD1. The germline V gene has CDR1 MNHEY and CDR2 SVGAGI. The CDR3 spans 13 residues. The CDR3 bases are TGTGCTAGCAGCAGGACAGGGACGAGCGAGCAGTACTTC. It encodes CASSRTGTSEQYF.

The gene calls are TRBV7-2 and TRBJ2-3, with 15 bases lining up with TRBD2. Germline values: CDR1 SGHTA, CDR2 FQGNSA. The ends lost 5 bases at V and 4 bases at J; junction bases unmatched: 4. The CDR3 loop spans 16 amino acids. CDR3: CASSRTSGGVADTQYF. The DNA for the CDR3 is TGTGCCAGCAGCCGGACTAGCGGGGGGGTGGCAGATACGCAGTATTTT.

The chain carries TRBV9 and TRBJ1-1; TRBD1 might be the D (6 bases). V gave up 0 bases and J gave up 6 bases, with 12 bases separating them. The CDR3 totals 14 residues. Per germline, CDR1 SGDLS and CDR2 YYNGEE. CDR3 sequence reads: CASSVEGGAAEAFF. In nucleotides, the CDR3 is TGTGCCAGCAGCGTAGAAGGGGGGGCGGCTGAAGCTTTCTTT.

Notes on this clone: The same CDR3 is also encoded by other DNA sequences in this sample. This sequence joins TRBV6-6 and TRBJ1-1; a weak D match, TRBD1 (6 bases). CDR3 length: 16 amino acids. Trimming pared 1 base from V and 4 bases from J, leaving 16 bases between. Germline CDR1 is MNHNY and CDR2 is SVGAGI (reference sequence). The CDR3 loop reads CASSYLKTGDSTEAFF. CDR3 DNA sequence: TGTGCCAGCAGTTACTTAAAGACAGGAGACTCCACTGAAGCTTTCTTT.

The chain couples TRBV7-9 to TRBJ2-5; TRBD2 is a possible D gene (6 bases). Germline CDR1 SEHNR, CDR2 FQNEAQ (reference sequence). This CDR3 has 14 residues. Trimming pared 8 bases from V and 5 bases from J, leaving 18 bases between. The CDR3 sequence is CASVSGGSRETQYF. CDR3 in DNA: TGTGCCAGCGTATCCGGGGGAAGTCGGGAGACCCAGTACTTC.

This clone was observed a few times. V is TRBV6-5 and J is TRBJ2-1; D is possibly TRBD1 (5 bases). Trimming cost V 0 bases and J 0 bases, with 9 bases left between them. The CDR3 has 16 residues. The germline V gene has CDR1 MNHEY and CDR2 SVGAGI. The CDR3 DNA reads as TGTGCCAGCAGTTACTCGGGGCAGAGCTCCTACAATGAGCAGTTCTTC. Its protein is CASSYSGQSSYNEQFF.

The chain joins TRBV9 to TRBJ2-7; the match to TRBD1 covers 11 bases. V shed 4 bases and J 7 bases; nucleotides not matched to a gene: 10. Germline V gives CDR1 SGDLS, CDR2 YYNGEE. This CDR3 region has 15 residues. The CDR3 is CASSIRPGQGVEQYF. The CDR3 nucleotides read TGTGCCAGCAGCATCCGCCCGGGACAGGGGGTTGAGCAGTACTTC. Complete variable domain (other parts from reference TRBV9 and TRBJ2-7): DSGVTQTPKHLITATGQRVTLRCSPRSGDLSVYWYQQSLDQGLQFLIQYYNGEERAKGNILERFSAQQFPDLHSELNLSSLELGDSALYFCASSIRPGQGVEQYFGPGTRLTVT.

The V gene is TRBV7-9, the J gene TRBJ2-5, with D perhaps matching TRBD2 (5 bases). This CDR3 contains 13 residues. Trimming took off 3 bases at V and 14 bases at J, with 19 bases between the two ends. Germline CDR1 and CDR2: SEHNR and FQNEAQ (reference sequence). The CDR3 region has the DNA TGTGCCAGCAGCTTTGGACTGACGGGGATTGGATACTTC. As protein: CASSFGLTGIGYF.

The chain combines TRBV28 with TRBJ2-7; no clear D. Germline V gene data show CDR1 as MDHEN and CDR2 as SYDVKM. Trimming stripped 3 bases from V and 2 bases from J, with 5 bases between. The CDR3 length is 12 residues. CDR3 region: CASSFGTYEQYF. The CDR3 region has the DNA TGTGCCAGCAGTTTTGGCACCTACGAGCAGTACTTC.

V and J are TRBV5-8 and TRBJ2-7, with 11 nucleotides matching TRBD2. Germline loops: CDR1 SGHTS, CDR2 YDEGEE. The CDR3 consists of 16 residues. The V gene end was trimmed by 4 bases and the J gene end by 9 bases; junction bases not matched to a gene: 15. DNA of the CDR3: TGTGCCAGCAGCCAAACCCCCGGGACTAGCGGAGATGTGCAGTACTTC. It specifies CASSQTPGTSGDVQYF. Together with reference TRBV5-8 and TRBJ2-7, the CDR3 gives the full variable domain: EAGVTQSPTHLIKTRGQQATLRCSPISGHTSVYWYQQALGLGLQFLLWYDEGEERNRGNFPPRFSGRQFPNYSSELNVNALELEDSALYLCASSQTPGTSGDVQYFGPGTRLTVT.

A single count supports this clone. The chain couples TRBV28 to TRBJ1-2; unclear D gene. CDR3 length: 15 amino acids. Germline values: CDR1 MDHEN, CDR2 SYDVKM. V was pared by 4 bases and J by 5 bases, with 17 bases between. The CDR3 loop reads CASSYGGPDPYGYTF. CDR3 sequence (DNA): TGTGCCAGCAGTTACGGAGGACCGGACCCTTATGGCTACACCTTC.